This TCR beta chain is from a study of blood T cell repertoires in COVID-19. Across the whole study: Sample material is recorded as cDNA or gDNA derived from T cells, B-cell-depleted T cells, or PBMCs.

V lost 6 bases and J 0 bases, leaving 8 bases between the germline ends. CDR3 size: 14 residues. Germline-derived CDR1 and CDR2 are MNHEY and SVGAGI. As processed by the authors: Amplification of reference gene primers provided the estimated nucleated cell counts. Using immunoSEQ multiplex PCR, the repertoire was profiled, and TCRdb retains in-frame clones only, with some absent. Clone size and V and J calls were adopted from that table, with D and trimming inferred from the DNA. Altogether about 94,000 clones are present, about 74% being singletons, with the ten largest covering over 40%. The specimen was peripheral blood. V and J are TRBV6-5 and TRBJ2-2; perhaps TRBD2 as D (5 bases). This clonotype was obtained from a human donor in a cohort sampled during active COVID-19. CDR3 sequence: CASRRVSNTGELFF. CDR3 DNA sequence: TGTGCCAGCAGGCGGGTATCGAACACCGGGGAGCTGTTTTTT.